Below are 8 T cell receptor beta chains sequenced from a single sample in a study of persistence of HIV-infected CD4 T cells (dated by TCRdb to about 2020). The immunoSEQ hsTCRB assay version 4, run in survey mode, was used to sequence TCRbeta repertoires from genomic DNA. The clones in this table, taken by TCRdb from immuneACCESS, are in-frame only. Not every clone is retained; where verified, under half of the shortfall comes from an unresolved V gene, and the cause of the rest is unknown. The sample table shows about 36,000 clones, and more than 75% are seen once. The ten largest clonotypes hold approximately 5.4% of the sample. The sample's treatment or condition label, decoded: suppressive antiretroviral therapy. A pool of overlapping HIV-1 Gag 15-mer peptides was used at 0.9 to 1 ug per peptide per mL for cell stimulation. Memory CD4+ T cells that did not respond, being CD40L-negative, CD69-negative and CD45RO-high, were sorted as memory populations depleted of antigen-responding cells.

Antigen specificity for these receptors is unknown. Specimen: cultured CD4+ T cells from PBMCs, collected from a patient who received antiretroviral therapy. The label giving this sample's cell subset or site can be read as: CD40L-CD69- CD45RO-high memory CD4 T cells not responding to Gag peptides. The receptors originated from an adult with HIV. The donor label of this sample is uncertain.

The chain links TRBV2 to TRBJ2-1; no clear D gene. V gave up 1 base and J gave up 10 bases, with 2 bases separating them. Germline-derived CDR1 and CDR2 are SNHLY and FYNNEI. CDR3 length: 10 residues. The CDR3 sequence is CASSEGEQFF. The CDR3 bases are TGTGCCAGCAGTGAAGGCGAGCAGTTCTTC.

The V call is TRBV6-1, the J call TRBJ1-5; D not resolved. Per the germline V gene, CDR1 is MNHNS and CDR2 is SASEGT. Deletions cut 2 bases from V and 6 bases from J, with 8 bases between. CDR3 length equals 13 residues. In nucleotides, the CDR3 is TGTGCCAGCAGTGAATCGGACTTTCAGCCCCAGCATTTT. It translates to CASSESDFQPQHF.

The J gene is TRBJ2-7, the V gene TRBV28, with a possible D match to TRBD1 (5 bases). The V gene's germline CDR1 is MDHEN and CDR2 SYDVKM. The CDR3 covers 14 residues. The V gene lost 6 bases and the J gene lost 3 bases, with 15 bases spanning the gap. The CDR3 nucleotides read TGTGCCAGCAGCCCCGCAGGGCTGAACTACGAGCAGTACTTC. This codes for CASSPAGLNYEQYF.

This rearrangement joins TRBV6-2 or TRBV6-3 to TRBJ1-3, with D perhaps TRBD1 (5 bases). The CDR3 is made up of 16 amino acids. Deletions cut 6 bases from V and 0 bases from J, with 15 bases between. Germline CDR1 reads MNHEY; CDR2 reads SVGEGT. CDR3 bases: TGTGCCAGCAGCCGACAACAGGCAATCTCTGGAAACACCATATATTTT. Translated: CASSRQQAISGNTIYF.

The rearrangement uses TRBV11-2 and TRBJ2-3; TRBD2 matches 9 bases. Trimming at V came to 3 bases and at J to 4 bases, leaving 5 bases not matched to a gene. From germline, CDR1 is SGHAT and CDR2 FQNNGV. This CDR3 has 15 amino acids. The DNA of the CDR3 is TGTGCCAGCAGCTTGCGGGGGGGGGCGGCAGATACGCAGTATTTT. Protein: CASSLRGGAADTQYF.

The chain couples TRBV28 to TRBJ2-3; 8 nucleotides line up with TRBD2. With 5 bases clipped from V and 2 bases from J, the junction kept 9 bases outside the gene matches. Germline V gene sequence: CDR1 MDHEN, CDR2 SYDVKM. The CDR3 has 16 residues. The CDR3 reads CASSPQAGGSTDTQYF. CDR3 nucleotides: TGTGCCAGCAGTCCTCAGGCGGGGGGATCCACAGATACGCAGTATTTT.

A few counts support this clone. The chain has TRBV28 and TRBJ1-5; D unclear. Trimming shortened V by 7 bases and J by 2 bases, and 12 bases separated the two germline ends. This CDR3 has 14 residues. Germline V gene data show CDR1 as MDHEN and CDR2 as SYDVKM. As DNA, the CDR3 is TGTGCCAGCATACTCCAATGGGGCAATCAGCCCCAGCATTTT. This codes for CASILQWGNQPQHF.

The chain uses TRBV3-1 (or the pseudogene TRBV3-2) and TRBJ1-3; D not resolved. The CDR3 sequence is 15 residues long. V was clipped by 2 bases and J by 0 bases, with 8 bases between them. The germline CDR1 and CDR2 sequences are LGHDT and YNNKEL (reference sequence). Here the CDR3 DNA reads TGTGCCAGCAGCCAATGGCGGGACTCTGGAAACACCATATATTTT. Amino acids: CASSQWRDSGNTIYF.